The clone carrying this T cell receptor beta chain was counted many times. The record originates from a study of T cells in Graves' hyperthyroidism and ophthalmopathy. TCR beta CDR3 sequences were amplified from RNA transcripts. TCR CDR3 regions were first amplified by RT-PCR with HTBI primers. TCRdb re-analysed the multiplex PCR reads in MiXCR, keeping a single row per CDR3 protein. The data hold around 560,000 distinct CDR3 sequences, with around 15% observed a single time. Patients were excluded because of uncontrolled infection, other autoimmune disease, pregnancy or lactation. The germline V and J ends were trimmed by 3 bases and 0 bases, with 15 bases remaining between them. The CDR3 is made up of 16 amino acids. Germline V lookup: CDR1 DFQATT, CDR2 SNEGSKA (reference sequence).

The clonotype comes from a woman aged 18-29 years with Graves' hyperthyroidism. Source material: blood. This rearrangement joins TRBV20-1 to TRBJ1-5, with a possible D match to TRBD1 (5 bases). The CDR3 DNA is TGCAGTGCTAGGGGGGGGGGACCCTATAGCAATCAGCCCCAGCATTTT. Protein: CSARGGGPYSNQPQHF.